This TCR beta chain was captured by sequencing in a study of shared clonotypes between healthy human individuals. General observations from the study: Generation probability values for non-shared clonotypes were lower than those for clonotypes shared by all four donors. What limited the represented genetic and exposure-history diversity was the small number of donors. Estimated clonotype richness was generally higher in naive than memory subsets.

This clone was detected only a few times. Its antigen remains unknown. The data were produced by immunoSEQ multiplex PCR, yet TCRdb's version contains in-frame clones alone and is incomplete. Among roughly 2,300,000 clones listed, roughly 90% were seen once. CDR1 ENHRY and CDR2 SYGVKD come from the germline V gene. This CDR3 has 14 residues. J was trimmed by 1 base and V by 3 bases; bases with no gene match: 2. This chain joins TRBV10-3 and TRBJ1-1; 7 nucleotides line up with TRBD1. The sequencing input was naive CD4+ T cells from PBMCs. Subset: CD45RA+ positively selected. The TCR originated in a man in his late teens or twenties in good health. Some clones in this sample may be carry-over from other donors' samples. CDR3 DNA sequence: TGTGCCATCAGTGAACGACAGGGGAACACTGAAGCTTTCTTT. It specifies CAISERQGNTEAFF.